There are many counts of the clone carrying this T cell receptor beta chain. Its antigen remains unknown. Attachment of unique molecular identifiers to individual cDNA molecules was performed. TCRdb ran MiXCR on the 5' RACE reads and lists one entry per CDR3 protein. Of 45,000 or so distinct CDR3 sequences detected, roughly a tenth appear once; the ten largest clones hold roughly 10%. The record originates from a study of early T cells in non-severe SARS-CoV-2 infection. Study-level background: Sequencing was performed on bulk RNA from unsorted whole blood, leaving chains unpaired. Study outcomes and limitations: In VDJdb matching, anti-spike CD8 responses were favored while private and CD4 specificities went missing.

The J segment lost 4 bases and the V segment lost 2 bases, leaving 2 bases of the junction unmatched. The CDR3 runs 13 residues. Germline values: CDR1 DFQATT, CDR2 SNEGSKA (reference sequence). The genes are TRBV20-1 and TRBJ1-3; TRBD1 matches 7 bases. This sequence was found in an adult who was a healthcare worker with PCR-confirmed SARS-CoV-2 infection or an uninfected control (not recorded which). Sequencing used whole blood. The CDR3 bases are TGCAGTGCTAGAACAGGGGAAGGAAACACCATATATTTT. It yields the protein CSARTGEGNTIYF.